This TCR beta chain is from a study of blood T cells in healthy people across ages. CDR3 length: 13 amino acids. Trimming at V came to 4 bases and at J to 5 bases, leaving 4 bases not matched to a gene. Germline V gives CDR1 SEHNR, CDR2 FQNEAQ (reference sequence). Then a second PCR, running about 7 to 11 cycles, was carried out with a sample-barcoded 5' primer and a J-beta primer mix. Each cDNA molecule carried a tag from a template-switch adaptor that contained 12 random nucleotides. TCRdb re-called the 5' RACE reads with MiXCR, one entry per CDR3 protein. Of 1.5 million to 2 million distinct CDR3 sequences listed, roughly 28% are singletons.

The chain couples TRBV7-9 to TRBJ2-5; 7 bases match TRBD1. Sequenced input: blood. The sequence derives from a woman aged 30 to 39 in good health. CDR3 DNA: TGTGCCAGCAGCTACGACAGGGATGAGACCCAGTACTTC. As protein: CASSYDRDETQYF.